The 12 T cell receptor beta chains below all came from one sample that was sequenced in a study of cytomegalovirus exposure and HLA in healthy donors. This PCR relied on a set of 60 Vbeta primers and 13 Jbeta primers. Measured with immunoSEQ multiplex PCR; TCRdb has only the in-frame clones, and not every one. Of approximately 170,000 clones in the sample, 75% to 85% are singletons; the top ten hold about 2.5%. What was sequenced was PBMCs. These receptors were obtained from a woman aged 50 to 60 in good health and CMV-seronegative.

This clone was detected only a few times. The V and J genes are TRBV7-2 and TRBJ2-7; TRBD1 aligns across 7 bases. Germline V gene data show CDR1 as SGHTA and CDR2 as FQGNSA. J was trimmed by 4 bases and V by 4 bases; bases with no gene match: 10. The CDR3 loop spans 15 amino acids. CDR3 nucleotides: TGTGCCAGCAGCTCTAGGTGGGGACAGAATTACGAGCAGTACTTC. As protein: CASSSRWGQNYEQYF. Complete variable domain (other parts from reference TRBV7-2 and TRBJ2-7): GAGVSQSPSNKVTEKGKDVELRCDPISGHTALYWYRQSLGQGLEFLIYFQGNSAPDKSGLPSDRFSAERTGGSVSTLTIQRTQQEDSAVYLCASSSRWGQNYEQYFGPGTRLTVT.

The chain has TRBV27 and TRBJ1-1; perhaps TRBD1 as D (5 bases). Germline V gives CDR1 MNHEY, CDR2 SMNVEV (reference sequence). Trimming removed 5 bases at V and 3 bases at J, with 19 bases between. The CDR3 has 16 residues. The CDR3 loop is CASSGSGRAADTEAFF. In DNA form, the CDR3 reads TGTGCCAGCAGTGGGTCCGGCAGGGCGGCTGACACTGAAGCTTTCTTT.

The rearrangement links TRBV5-1 to TRBJ2-3; D call uncertain. The V gene lost 7 bases and the J gene lost 0 bases, with 12 bases spanning the gap. Germline V gene sequence: CDR1 SGHRS, CDR2 YFSETQ. This CDR3 spans 14 amino acids. The CDR3 protein is CASYRSTSTDTQYF. CDR3 coding DNA: TGCGCCAGCTACAGATCTACTAGCACAGATACGCAGTATTTT.

J is TRBJ1-2 and V is TRBV2; D gene uncertain. Germline V gene sequence: CDR1 SNHLY, CDR2 FYNNEI. The CDR3 sequence is 10 residues long. With 6 bases removed from V and 8 bases from J, the gap between germline ends came to 7 bases. CDR3 amino acids: CASRGGGYTF. The CDR3 coding sequence is TGTGCCAGCAGAGGAGGGGGCTACACCTTC.

This clone was counted between two and nine times. The gene calls are TRBV6-6 and TRBJ2-2; possible D gene TRBD1, 5 bases. Germline V gene lookup returns CDR1 MNHNY and CDR2 SVGAGI (reference sequence). Trimming shortened V by 2 bases and J by 3 bases, and 13 bases separated the two germline ends. This CDR3 contains 16 residues. CDR3 loop: CASSYKGVGDTGELFF. The CDR3 DNA is TGTGCCAGCAGTTACAAGGGCGTAGGGGACACCGGGGAGCTGTTTTTT.

J is TRBJ2-1 and V is TRBV7-2; 10 bases map to TRBD1. Germline lookup yields CDR1 SGHTA and CDR2 FQGNSA. The trim removed 5 bases at V and 5 bases at J, leaving 6 bases unmatched. The CDR3 contains 15 residues. The CDR3: CASSRRTGGNNEQFF. The CDR3 coding sequence is TGTGCCAGCAGCAGGCGGACAGGGGGGAACAATGAGCAGTTCTTC.

V is TRBV5-5 and J is TRBJ1-3; D call uncertain. Trimming left V 4 bases short and J 1 base short, with 12 bases between. The CDR3 totals 15 residues. Germline assignment: CDR1 SGHKS and CDR2 YYEKEE (reference sequence). The CDR3: CASSVTGMSGNTIYF. DNA for the CDR3: TGTGCCAGCAGCGTCACGGGGATGTCTGGAAACACCATATATTTT.

The V call is TRBV5-1, the J call TRBJ1-3, with D perhaps matching TRBD1 (5 bases). V was clipped by 1 base and J by 3 bases, with 11 bases between them. The CDR3 is made up of 15 amino acids. Germline CDR1 and CDR2: SGHRS and YFSETQ. The CDR3 region has the DNA TGCGCCAGCAGCTTGCCCCAGGGCGGTGGAAACACCATATATTTT. Protein product: CASSLPQGGGNTIYF.

V and J are TRBV19 and TRBJ2-1; D is possibly TRBD1 (5 bases). Trimming shortened V by 1 base and J by 5 bases, and 15 bases separated the two germline ends. The CDR3 runs 16 residues. Germline loops: CDR1 LNHDA, CDR2 SQIVND (reference sequence). CDR3 region: CASSIAKGSSNNEQFF. Here the CDR3 DNA reads TGTGCCAGTAGTATAGCGAAGGGGTCCTCTAACAATGAGCAGTTCTTC.

The rearrangement joins TRBV6-5 to TRBJ1-2; TRBD1 matches at 7 bases. The ends lost 2 bases at V and 2 bases at J; junction bases unmatched: 5. Germline V lookup: CDR1 MNHEY, CDR2 SVGAGI. The CDR3 spans 15 residues. The CDR3, as DNA: TGTGCCAGCAGTTACCGACAGGGCCTAAACTATGGCTACACCTTC. It specifies CASSYRQGLNYGYTF.

The V and J genes are TRBV19 and TRBJ2-1; 14 nucleotides agree with TRBD2. CDR3 size: 18 residues. Germline lookup yields CDR1 LNHDA and CDR2 SQIVND (reference sequence). V shed 2 bases, J shed 7 bases, and the junction held 10 bases outside the gene matches. Here the CDR3 DNA reads TGTGCCAGTAGTATAAGAGGAGGGACTAGCGGGAGTAAGAATGAGCAGTTCTTC. This translates into CASSIRGGTSGSKNEQFF.

CDR3 nucleotide sequence: TGTGCCAGCACCTTGTGGGAGGGTAAGGCTGCTGAAGCTTTCTTT. Translation gives CASTLWEGKAAEAFF. The rearrangement links TRBV28 to TRBJ1-1; the D is unclear. V shed 7 bases and J shed 6 bases, with 21 bases lying between them. The germline V gene has CDR1 MDHEN and CDR2 SYDVKM. This CDR3 has 15 residues.